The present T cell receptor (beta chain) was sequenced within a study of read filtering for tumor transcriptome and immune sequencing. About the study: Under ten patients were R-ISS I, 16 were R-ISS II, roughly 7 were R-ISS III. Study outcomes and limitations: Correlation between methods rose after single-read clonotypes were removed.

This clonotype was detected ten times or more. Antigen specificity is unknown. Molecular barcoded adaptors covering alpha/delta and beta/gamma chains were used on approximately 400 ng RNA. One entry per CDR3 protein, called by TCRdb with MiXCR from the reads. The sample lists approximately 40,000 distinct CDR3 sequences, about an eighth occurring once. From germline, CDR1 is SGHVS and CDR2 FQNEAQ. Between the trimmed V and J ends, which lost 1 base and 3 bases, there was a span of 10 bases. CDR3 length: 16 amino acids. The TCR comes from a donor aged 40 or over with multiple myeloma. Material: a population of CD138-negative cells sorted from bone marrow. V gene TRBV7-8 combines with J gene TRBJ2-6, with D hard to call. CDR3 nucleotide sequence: TGTGCCAGCAGCTTAGGCGCTTGGTTTGGGGCCAACGTCCTGACTTTC. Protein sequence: CASSLGAWFGANVLTF.